These 21 T cell receptor beta chains originate from one sample sequenced in a study of regulatory T cells in long-lasting Graves disease. CDR3-region Arm-PCR and iRepertoire HTBI primers produced the TCR beta libraries. In TCRdb, the multiplex PCR reads were re-called with MiXCR into one record per CDR3 protein. This table holds about 460,000 distinct CDR3 sequences, around a fifth found once. This sample's time point: persistent/refractory GD, antithyroid drugs over 5 years with positive TRAb. The TCR library used RNA extracted from PBMCs. Here the sequenced sample was peripheral blood mononuclear cells (PBMCs), taken when the disease was refractory, from a patient treated with antithyroid drugs. The receptors were sampled from a female donor with Graves disease.

This clonotype was picked up a small number of times. V usage is TRBV11-1 and J usage is TRBJ2-7, with D possibly called TRBD1 or TRBD2 (5 bases each). CDR3 length: 15 amino acids. Germline assignment: CDR1 SGHAT and CDR2 FQDESV (reference sequence). V was pared by 3 bases and J by 2 bases, with 14 bases between. CDR3 amino acids: CASSLVGDGTYEQYF. DNA of the CDR3: TGTGCCAGCAGCTTGGTGGGGGACGGAACCTACGAGCAGTACTTC.

This clonotype was recorded a few times. This sequence joins TRBV29-1 and TRBJ2-4; no reliable D call. V lost 7 bases and J lost 7, with 14 bases in between. Germline V gene sequence: CDR1 SQVTM, CDR2 ANQGSEA. This CDR3 contains 12 residues. As DNA, the CDR3 is TGCAGCGCCCGAGACACCTTTAACATTCAGTACTTC. Protein product: CSARDTFNIQYF. Combining the CDR3 with reference TRBV29-1 and TRBJ2-4 gives the whole variable domain SAVISQKPSRDICQRGTSLTIQCQVDSQVTMMFWYRQQPGQSLTLIATANQGSEATYESGFVIDKFPISRPNLTFSTLTVSNMSPEDSSIYLCSARDTFNIQYFGAGTRLSVL.

The sample holds many counts of this clonotype. The chain recombines TRBV29-1 with TRBJ2-7; tentative D call: TRBD2 (5 bases). The CDR3 has 11 amino acids. V was trimmed by 7 bases and J by 2 bases, leaving 9 bases between them. The germline CDR1 and CDR2 sequences are SQVTM and ANQGSEA. The CDR3 is CSAGSTYEQYF. In nucleotides, the CDR3 is TGCAGCGCGGGGTCTACCTACGAGCAGTACTTC.

The chain employs TRBV5-5 and TRBJ2-5, with 8 bases aligning to TRBD2. V was pared by 0 bases and J by 5 bases, with 9 bases of the junction left unmatched. CDR1 is SGHKS and CDR2 is YYEKEE in the germline V gene (reference sequence). This CDR3 region has 16 residues. The chain's CDR3 is CASSLGIAGTSETQYF. CDR3 sequence (DNA): TGTGCCAGCAGCTTGGGGATAGCGGGGACCTCTGAGACCCAGTACTTC.

This clonotype was detected many times. This chain joins TRBV6-2 or TRBV6-3 and TRBJ2-2, with D unresolved. CDR1 is MNHEY, CDR2 SVGEGT, per germline. The CDR3 consists of 13 residues. V was trimmed by 7 bases and J by 5 bases, leaving 11 bases between them. CDR3: CASKIDTTGELFF. CDR3 in DNA: TGTGCCAGCAAAATAGACACGACCGGGGAGCTGTTTTTT.

This clonotype was found a few times. The CDR3 DNA reads as TGTGCCAGCAGCCCCGCCGGAGTTCGAGATAATTCACCCCTCCACTTT. This gives the protein CASSPAGVRDNSPLHF. This chain joins TRBV11-2 and TRBJ1-6; D gene ambiguous. The germline V gene has CDR1 SGHAT and CDR2 FQNNGV. The CDR3 spans 16 residues. V shed 5 bases and J shed 5 bases, with 16 bases lying between them.

The gene calls are TRBV6-1 and TRBJ2-6, with TRBD1 identical over 7 bases. CDR1 MNHNS and CDR2 SASEGT come from the germline V gene. The length of the CDR3 is 17 residues. V gave up 6 bases and J gave up 2 bases; unmatched junction bases: 10. For the CDR3, the DNA is TGTGCCAGCAGAGGCCTAGTCAGGGGGACTGGGGCCAACGTCCTGACTTTC. Protein: CASRGLVRGTGANVLTF.

The chain recombines TRBV5-5 with TRBJ2-2; D unclear. The CDR3 extends over 15 amino acids. The V and J ends lost 4 bases and 1 base respectively, with 11 bases between them. Germline V gene sequence: CDR1 SGHKS, CDR2 YYEKEE (reference sequence). The CDR3 region is CASSIVTVNTGELFF. CDR3 DNA sequence: TGTGCCAGCAGCATAGTTACAGTGAACACCGGGGAGCTGTTTTTT.

Of note for this clonotype: The junction departs from germline at one end; a sequencing error may be responsible. The chain employs TRBV7-7 and TRBJ2-7; D gene unclear. This CDR3 has 13 residues. From germline, CDR1 is SSHAT and CDR2 FNYEAQ (reference sequence). CDR3 nucleotides: TGTGCTAGCAGCTTAGGAGTGGGTGGCGAGCAGTACTTC. This gives the protein CASSLGVGGEQYF.

The chain combines TRBV5-1 with TRBJ1-3, with D hard to call. V lost 2 bases, J lost 4 bases, and 16 bases lay in between. The CDR3 is made up of 16 amino acids. CDR1 is SGHRS, CDR2 YFSETQ, per germline. CDR3 DNA: TGCGCCAGCAGCTTACTAGGGCCACTCGTCGGAAACACCATATATTTT. Residues: CASSLLGPLVGNTIYF. Full variable domain (outside the CDR3, taken from reference TRBV5-1 and TRBJ1-3): KAGVTQTPRYLIKTRGQQVTLSCSPISGHRSVSWYQQTPGQGLQFLFEYFSETQRNKGNFPGRFSGRQFSNSRSEMNVSTLELGDSALYLCASSLLGPLVGNTIYFGEGSWLTVV.

Many counts were recorded for this clonotype. The V call is TRBV12-3 or TRBV12-4, the J call TRBJ2-7; D ambiguous. The ends were cut back, 5 bases at V and 0 bases at J, with 14 bases in the middle. The CDR3 has 15 residues. CDR3 in amino acids: CASSRVETGSYEQYF. The CDR3, as DNA: TGTGCCAGCAGTCGAGTAGAAACGGGCTCCTACGAGCAGTACTTC.

This clonotype was recorded many times. The rearrangement joins TRBV13 to TRBJ2-5; 10 nucleotides match TRBD1. The ends lost 2 bases at V and 5 bases at J; junction bases unmatched: 5. Germline lookup yields CDR1 PRHDT and CDR2 FYEKMQ (reference sequence). The CDR3 is 15 amino acids. CDR3 region: CASSLKGTGVETQYF. CDR3 nucleotides: TGTGCCAGCAGCTTAAAAGGGACAGGGGTTGAGACCCAGTACTTC.

The chain has TRBV14 and TRBJ2-5, with 9 bases identical to TRBD1. J was trimmed by 6 bases and V by 3 bases; bases with no gene match: 2. Germline V gene data show CDR1 as SGHDN and CDR2 as FVKESK. The CDR3 consists of 13 residues. CDR3 sequence reads: CASSQGQGQTQYF. In nucleotides, the CDR3 is TGTGCCAGCAGCCAGGGACAGGGACAGACCCAGTACTTC. The full variable domain, completed using reference TRBV14 and TRBJ2-5, is EAGVTQFPSHSVIEKGQTVTLRCDPISGHDNLYWYRRVMGKEIKFLLHFVKESKQDESGMPNNRFLAERTGGTYSTLKVQPAELEDSGVYFCASSQGQGQTQYFGPGTRLLVL.

The rearrangement joins TRBV6-1 to TRBJ2-1, with 9 bases aligning to TRBD1. Germline CDR1 is MNHNS and CDR2 is SASEGT. The J segment lost 7 bases and the V segment lost 6 bases, leaving 10 bases of the junction unmatched. This CDR3 contains 15 residues. DNA for the CDR3: TGTGCCAGCAGGTATACAGGGGGCGCAGAGAATGAGCAGTTCTTC. Amino acid sequence: CASRYTGGAENEQFF.

This clonotype was detected many times. V is TRBV28 and J is TRBJ2-1; D not resolved. With 3 bases removed from V and 4 bases from J, the gap between germline ends came to 4 bases. The V gene's germline CDR1 is MDHEN and CDR2 SYDVKM. The CDR3 contains 12 residues. CDR3 residues: CASSLRYNEQFF. The CDR3 DNA sequence: TGTGCCAGCAGTTTGAGGTACAATGAGCAGTTCTTC.

This clonotype was observed many times. The germline gene is not matched at one end of the junction; a read error may be the cause. The genes are TRBV2 and TRBJ2-5; D is unclear. The CDR3 runs to 12 residues. Germline V lookup: CDR1 SNHLY, CDR2 FYNNEI. The CDR3 sequence is CAGSVGRETQYF. The CDR3 DNA reads TGTGCCGGCAGTGTGGGTAGGGAGACCCAGTACTTC.

This clonotype has a count of ten or more. The chain is built from TRBV7-2 and TRBJ2-5; 7 bases are a match to TRBD2. The trim removed 7 bases at V and 5 bases at J, leaving 13 bases unmatched. Germline V CDR1 and CDR2: SGHTA, FQGNSA. The CDR3 consists of 15 residues. This chain's CDR3 is CASKGREGRLETQYF. In nucleotides, the CDR3 is TGTGCCAGCAAAGGAAGGGAGGGGCGATTGGAGACCCAGTACTTC.

This clonotype was picked up many times. The chain joins TRBV7-2 to TRBJ1-2; D unresolved. Trimming took 5 bases from V and 9 from J, leaving 19 bases between them. Germline V CDR1 and CDR2: SGHTA, FQGNSA. The CDR3 is 14 amino acids. This chain's CDR3 is CASSPSGSAGSYTF. CDR3 nucleotide sequence: TGTGCCAGCAGCCCTAGTGGATCTGCTGGTAGCTACACCTTC.

Worth noting for this clonotype: A read error is possible here, since a much larger clone lies one base away. V gene TRBV10-3 combines with J gene TRBJ2-7; no clear D gene. Trimming pared 7 bases from V and 5 bases from J, leaving 15 bases between. Germline loops: CDR1 ENHRY, CDR2 SYGVKD. CDR3 length equals 13 residues. The CDR3 DNA follows: TGTGCCATCAACATGACGTTGGGTAACGAGCAGTACTTC. Its translation is CAINMTLGNEQYF.

The chain carries TRBV9 and TRBJ2-7, with 11 bases identical to TRBD1. The CDR3 is 15 amino acids. Germline V gene sequence: CDR1 SGDLS, CDR2 YYNGEE. V was clipped by 0 bases and J by 10 bases; unmatched bases: 9. As DNA, the CDR3 is TGTGCCAGCAGCGTAGCTGGGGACAGGGGGGATCGACAGTACTTC. The encoded protein is CASSVAGDRGDRQYF.

This CDR3 is CASTTTGHQNTEAFF. In nucleotides, the CDR3 is TGTGCCAGCACAACTACGGGACACCAAAACACTGAAGCTTTCTTT. The V gene is TRBV19, the J gene TRBJ1-1, with D maybe TRBD1 (6 bases). This CDR3 is 15 amino acids long. V lost 9 bases, J lost 2 bases, and 19 bases lay in between. The V gene's germline CDR1 is LNHDA and CDR2 SQIVND (reference sequence).